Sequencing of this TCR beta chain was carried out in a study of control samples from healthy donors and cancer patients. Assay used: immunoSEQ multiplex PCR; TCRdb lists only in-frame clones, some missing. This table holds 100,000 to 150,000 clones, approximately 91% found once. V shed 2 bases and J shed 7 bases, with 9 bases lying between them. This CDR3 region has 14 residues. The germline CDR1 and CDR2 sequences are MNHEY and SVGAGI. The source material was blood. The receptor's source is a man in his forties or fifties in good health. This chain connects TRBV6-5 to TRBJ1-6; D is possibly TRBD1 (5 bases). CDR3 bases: TGTGCCAGCAGTTACAGGGGTGGGAATTCACCCCTCCACTTT. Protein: CASSYRGGNSPLHF.